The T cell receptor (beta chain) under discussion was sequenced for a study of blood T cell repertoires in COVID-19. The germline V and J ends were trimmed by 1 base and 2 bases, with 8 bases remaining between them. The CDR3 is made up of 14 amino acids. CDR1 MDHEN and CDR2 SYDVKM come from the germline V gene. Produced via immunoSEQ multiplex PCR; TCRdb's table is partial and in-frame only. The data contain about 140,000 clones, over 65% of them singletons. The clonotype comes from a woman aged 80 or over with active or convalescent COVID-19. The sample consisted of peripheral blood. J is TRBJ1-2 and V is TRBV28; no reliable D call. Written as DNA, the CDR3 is TGTGCCAGCAGTTTATCCGGTCAAAACTATGGCTACACCTTC. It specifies CASSLSGQNYGYTF.